The 18 T cell receptor beta chains given below trace back to one sample, sequenced in a study of shared clonotypes between healthy human individuals. Sequencing used immunoSEQ multiplex PCR; TCRdb keeps in-frame clones, though not all of them. The sample lists about 590,000 clones; roughly 96% were seen once. CD45RO-negative, CCR7-selected cells formed the naive CD8 fraction, which excluded terminally differentiated effector memory CD45RA+ cells. Specimen: naive CD8+ T cells sorted from blood. The source is a woman in her twenties or thirties in good health.

The rearrangement joins TRBV6-5 to TRBJ1-2; possibly TRBD1 for D (5 bases). The ends were cut back, 2 bases at V and 6 bases at J, with 16 bases in the middle. Germline V gives CDR1 MNHEY, CDR2 SVGAGI. CDR3 size: 15 residues. CDR3 sequence (DNA): TGTGCCAGCAGTTACAGGTCGGGCAGGGAGGATGGCTACACCTTC. It is translated as CASSYRSGREDGYTF.

V is TRBV27 and J is TRBJ2-5; TRBD1 agrees at 8 bases. The CDR3 covers 17 residues. Per the germline V gene, CDR1 is MNHEY and CDR2 is SMNVEV (reference sequence). V shed 0 bases, J shed 1 base, and the junction held 7 bases outside the gene matches. This chain's CDR3 is CASSLSAGTGGQETQYF. CDR3 DNA sequence: TGTGCCAGCAGTTTATCTGCGGGAACAGGGGGCCAAGAGACCCAGTACTTC.

Of note for this clone: Other DNA sequences of this sample code for an identical CDR3. The chain links TRBV6-5 to TRBJ2-5; no definite D call. The CDR3 is made up of 12 amino acids. V was clipped by 2 bases and J by 7 bases, with 8 bases between them. From germline, CDR1 is MNHEY and CDR2 SVGAGI. As DNA, the CDR3 is TGTGCCAGCAGTTACGGAGAAGGGACCCAGTACTTC. Its translation is CASSYGEGTQYF.

The chain combines TRBV2 with TRBJ2-7; no clear D. V lost 1 base and J lost 2, with 12 bases in between. This CDR3 comprises 15 residues. CDR1 is SNHLY, CDR2 FYNNEI, per germline. CDR3 sequence: CASSEEVRPPYEQYF. The CDR3 DNA sequence: TGTGCCAGCAGTGAAGAGGTCAGGCCACCCTACGAGCAGTACTTC.

The rearrangement joins TRBV29-1 to TRBJ2-1, with D unclear. Germline CDR1 and CDR2: SQVTM and ANQGSEA. Trimming stripped 5 bases from V and 3 bases from J, with 11 bases between. The CDR3 covers 13 residues. The CDR3 DNA sequence: TGCAGCGTTTTTGCGGTTCTCTACAATGAGCAGTTCTTC. It translates to CSVFAVLYNEQFF.

This rearrangement joins TRBV11-1 to TRBJ2-1; 10 bases fit TRBD2. This CDR3 has 17 amino acids. V shed 2 bases and J 2 bases; nucleotides not matched to a gene: 6. Germline V gene lookup returns CDR1 SGHAT and CDR2 FQDESV (reference sequence). The DNA of the CDR3 is TGTGCCAGCAGCTTAACTATCCTAGCGGGAGCCTACAATGAGCAGTTCTTC. Residues: CASSLTILAGAYNEQFF.

The chain's CDR3 is CASTRRTGSTDTQYF. The CDR3 DNA follows: TGTGCCAGCACCCGAAGGACGGGTAGCACAGATACGCAGTATTTT. This chain joins TRBV7-8 and TRBJ2-3, with D hard to call. The CDR3 spans 15 residues. The germline V and J ends were trimmed by 7 bases and 0 bases, with 14 bases remaining between them. Germline V CDR1 and CDR2: SGHVS, FQNEAQ.

This clone was picked up one time. The chain joins TRBV4-1 to TRBJ2-1, with D possibly TRBD2 on 5 matching bases. The germline gives CDR1 MGHRA, CDR2 YSYEKL. The ends were cut back, 0 bases at V and 6 bases at J, with 9 bases in the middle. The length of the CDR3 is 14 residues. CDR3 residues: CASSQDGMVNEQFF. The CDR3 DNA sequence: TGCGCCAGCAGCCAAGACGGGATGGTCAATGAGCAGTTCTTC.

CDR3 loop: CASSLVGGVDEQYF. As DNA, the CDR3 is TGTGCCAGCAGCTTAGTAGGGGGAGTGGACGAGCAGTACTTC. The rearrangement links TRBV7-6 to TRBJ2-7, with TRBD1 as a possible D gene (6 bases). CDR1 is SGHVS and CDR2 is FNYEAQ in the germline V gene. V lost 1 base and J 5 bases, leaving 12 bases between the germline ends. CDR3 size: 14 residues. Looking up the rest from reference TRBV7-6 and TRBJ2-7 gives the full variable domain: GAGVSQSPRYKVTKRGQDVALRCDPISGHVSLYWYRQALGQGPEFLTYFNYEAQQDKSGLPNDRFSAERPEGSISTLTIQRTEQRDSAMYRCASSLVGGVDEQYFGPGTRLTVT.

The chain combines TRBV13 with TRBJ2-2; D gene uncertain. V lost 0 bases to trimming and J lost 5 bases, with 7 bases between them. Germline CDR1 and CDR2: PRHDT and FYEKMQ (reference sequence). The CDR3 spans 14 residues. CDR3 nucleotides: TGTGCCAGCAGCTTAGGACAGTTGACCGGGGAGCTGTTTTTT. This encodes CASSLGQLTGELFF.

The chain recombines TRBV6-4 with TRBJ1-4; D not certain. Germline V lookup: CDR1 MRHNA, CDR2 SNTAGT. This CDR3 region has 14 residues. Trimming took off 0 bases at V and 8 bases at J, with 10 bases between the two ends. The CDR3 nucleotides are TGTGCCAGCAGTGACTCCGGGTCCAGCGAAAAACTGTTTTTT. Encoded protein: CASSDSGSSEKLFF.

CDR3 in DNA: TGTGCCAGCAGAACCCCCGGGGCCGTCCAACAGCCCCAGCATTTT. It codes for CASRTPGAVQQPQHF. J is TRBJ1-5 and V is TRBV28; tentative D call: TRBD1 (5 bases). Germline CDR1 and CDR2: MDHEN and SYDVKM. The CDR3 runs 15 residues. Trimming left V 6 bases short and J 7 bases short, with 19 bases between.

The chain links TRBV7-7 to TRBJ2-5, with a weak D call TRBD2 (5 bases). V was clipped by 4 bases and J by 5 bases, with 11 bases between them. The V gene's germline CDR1 is SSHAT and CDR2 FNYEAQ (reference sequence). This CDR3 spans 13 amino acids. CDR3 coding DNA: TGTGCCAGCAGCTACCGAAGAGGGGAGACCCAGTACTTC. Translating gives CASSYRRGETQYF.

This rearrangement joins TRBV4-1 to TRBJ1-3; D is perhaps TRBD1 (5 bases). Germline CDR1 and CDR2: MGHRA and YSYEKL. Trimming left V 7 bases short and J 3 bases short, with 19 bases between. This CDR3 is 16 amino acids long. The CDR3 reads CASTGGARAGGNTIYF. CDR3 nucleotides: TGCGCCAGCACCGGCGGGGCACGGGCCGGTGGAAACACCATATATTTT.

Notes on this clone: Mismatch with germline at one junction end may stem from a read error. V is TRBV29-1 and J is TRBJ2-3, with 10 bases fitting TRBD1. The CDR3 is 14 residues long. The germline V gene encodes CDR1 SQVTM and CDR2 ANQGSEA. The chain's CDR3 is CSVEEGTGEGTQYF. The CDR3, as DNA: TGCAGCGTAGAAGAAGGGACAGGGGAGGGTACGCAGTATTTT.

The CDR3 bases are TGCGCCAGCAGTGGGGGACAGGGAGCCTACACCTTC. This encodes CASSGGQGAYTF. The chain employs TRBV10-2 and TRBJ1-2; 9 positions match TRBD1. The CDR3 has 12 amino acids. V shed 4 bases, J shed 10 bases, and the junction held 4 bases outside the gene matches. The germline V gene encodes CDR1 WSHSY and CDR2 SAAADI.

This chain joins TRBV28 and TRBJ1-1, with unresolved D. This CDR3 region has 14 residues. V was trimmed by 2 bases and J by 3 bases, leaving 10 bases between them. Per the germline V gene, CDR1 is MDHEN and CDR2 is SYDVKM. The CDR3 nucleotides read TGTGCCAGCAGTTTAGGAGTCCCGGACACTGAAGCTTTCTTT. Its protein product is CASSLGVPDTEAFF.

This rearrangement joins TRBV10-3 to TRBJ2-5; 11 nucleotides line up with TRBD1. The end of the DNA aligns better with TRBJ2-7, so the J call may be wrong. The CDR3 is 15 amino acids. Germline CDR1 reads ENHRY; CDR2 reads SYGVKD. DNA for the CDR3: TGTGCCATCAGTGAATTCCAAGGGACAGGGGGCGAGCAGTACTTC. Protein: CAISEFQGTGGEQYF.